These 22 T cell receptor beta chains share one sample of origin, sequenced in a study of radiotherapy plus CTLA-4 blockade in lung cancer. Generated by immunoSEQ multiplex PCR, the TCRdb table keeps only in-frame clones and is missing some. The repertoire holds tens of thousands of clones, about 75% seen once, with roughly 24% in the top ten. The sample consisted of peripheral blood, taken from a patient treated with radiotherapy plus ipilimumab. Receptors were obtained from a human donor with non-small cell lung cancer that progressed on radiotherapy plus ipilimumab.

The genes are TRBV5-6 and TRBJ2-1; no definite D call. The CDR3 has 18 amino acids. Between the trimmed V and J ends, which lost 0 bases and 10 bases, there was a span of 26 bases. Germline V CDR1 and CDR2: SGHDT, YYEEEE. CDR3 region: CASSLDRPWTGPGVEQFF. CDR3 DNA: TGTGCCAGCAGCTTGGATCGGCCCTGGACCGGCCCTGGGGTGGAGCAGTTCTTC.

J is TRBJ2-1 and V is TRBV18, with 7 positions matching TRBD2. V was clipped by 1 base and J by 8 bases; unmatched bases: 17. Germline loops: CDR1 KGHSH, CDR2 LQKENI. The CDR3 length is 18 residues. The CDR3 nucleotides read TGTGCCAGCTCACCACAGGTCCTAGCGACTAGCCGAAACCATGAGCAGTTCTTC. It codes for CASSPQVLATSRNHEQFF.

V usage is TRBV7-2 and J usage is TRBJ2-2; TRBD2 might be the D (5 bases). The germline V gene encodes CDR1 SGHTA and CDR2 FQGNSA. The V and J ends lost 5 bases and 4 bases respectively, with 11 bases between them. This CDR3 is 14 amino acids long. The CDR3 region is CASSPKGATGELFF. The CDR3 DNA is TGTGCCAGCAGCCCCAAGGGAGCCACCGGGGAGCTGTTTTTT.

The rearrangement links TRBV19 to TRBJ2-3, with 10 bases lining up with TRBD1. Trimming at V came to 6 bases and at J to 1 base, leaving 1 base not matched to a gene. The CDR3 runs 14 residues. Germline CDR1 is LNHDA and CDR2 is SQIVND (reference sequence). CDR3 loop: CASRGTGGTDTQYF. The CDR3 DNA sequence: TGTGCCAGTAGAGGGACAGGGGGCACAGATACGCAGTATTTT.

The V and J genes are TRBV11-3 and TRBJ2-2; 9 bases align to TRBD1. The CDR3 has 15 amino acids. The V gene end was trimmed by 5 bases and the J gene end by 5 bases; junction bases not matched to a gene: 6. Germline values: CDR1 SGHNT, CDR2 YENEEA. The DNA of the CDR3 is TGTGCCAGCAGCCCCGGGACAGGGTTGACCGGGGAGCTGTTTTTT. This codes for CASSPGTGLTGELFF.

The V call is TRBV4-3, the J call TRBJ1-5; 8 bases line up with TRBD1. V lost 3 bases to trimming and J lost 4 bases; unmatched junction nucleotides: 2. CDR1 and CDR2 (germline): LGHNA, YSLEER. The CDR3 covers 14 residues. The CDR3 protein is CASSQDRDNQPQHF. In DNA form, the CDR3 reads TGCGCCAGCAGCCAGGACAGGGATAATCAGCCCCAGCATTTT.

The V and J genes are TRBV2 and TRBJ2-3, with 11 positions matching TRBD2. The V segment lost 6 bases and the J segment 8 bases; nucleotides outside the gene matches: 4. The CDR3 is 13 amino acids. Germline CDR1 reads SNHLY; CDR2 reads FYNNEI. The CDR3 protein is CASSEGTSGTQYF. CDR3 nucleotides: TGTGCCAGCAGCGAGGGGACTAGCGGTACGCAGTATTTT.

V usage is TRBV5-1 and J usage is TRBJ2-7; no definite D call. V was clipped by 5 bases and J by 3 bases, with 6 bases between them. This CDR3 contains 11 residues. Germline-derived CDR1 and CDR2 are SGHRS and YFSETQ. CDR3 in DNA: TGCGCCAGCAGGGACCTCTACGAGCAGTACTTC. It is translated as CASRDLYEQYF.

The chain carries TRBV5-1 and TRBJ2-3; 7 nucleotides agree with TRBD1. This CDR3 contains 14 residues. CDR1 is SGHRS, CDR2 YFSETQ, per germline. Germline trimming cut 4 bases from V and 3 bases from J; bases unmatched to any gene: 5. In DNA, the CDR3 is TGCGCCAGCAGCCTAGGACAGGTTACAGATACGCAGTATTTT. Amino acids: CASSLGQVTDTQYF.

The V and J genes are TRBV6-5 and TRBJ2-2; the D is unclear. CDR3 length: 14 residues. Germline CDR1 MNHEY, CDR2 SVGAGI. The V and J ends lost 2 bases and 3 bases respectively, with 7 bases between them. The CDR3 DNA reads as TGTGCCAGCAGTTACAGGGTCCACACCGGGGAGCTGTTTTTT. Translated, it gives CASSYRVHTGELFF.

This clone turned up a few times. J is TRBJ2-1 and V is TRBV4-1; weak D call: TRBD2 (5 bases). The CDR3 loop spans 16 amino acids. Between the trimmed V and J ends, which lost 2 bases and 0 bases, there was a span of 11 bases. The germline gives CDR1 MGHRA, CDR2 YSYEKL. CDR3 DNA sequence: TGCGCCAGCAGCCAAAGAGCGGCTCTCTCCTACAATGAGCAGTTCTTC. Amino acid sequence: CASSQRAALSYNEQFF.

This clone was observed a handful of times. The rearrangement links TRBV29-1 to TRBJ2-7; D not certain. The CDR3 is 16 amino acids. CDR1 is SQVTM and CDR2 is ANQGSEA in the germline V gene. Trimming pared 4 bases from V and 2 bases from J, leaving 21 bases between. The CDR3 bases are TGCAGCGTTGCGGGCACCGTTTCTACCCCCCCCTACGAGCAGTACTTC. Encoded protein: CSVAGTVSTPPYEQYF.

This chain connects TRBV4-3 to TRBJ1-1; D is unresolved. Per the germline V gene, CDR1 is LGHNA and CDR2 is YSLEER. The CDR3 covers 15 residues. V shed 1 base and J shed 6 bases, with 15 bases lying between them. CDR3 DNA: TGCGCCAGCAGCCAAGTCTGGTCAGGTAACTCTGAAGCTTTCTTT. This codes for CASSQVWSGNSEAFF.

This chain connects TRBV7-8 to TRBJ2-7; weak D call: TRBD1 (7 bases). In germline, CDR1 is SGHVS, CDR2 FQNEAQ. This CDR3 spans 14 amino acids. V gave up 8 bases and J gave up 4 bases, with 18 bases separating them. This CDR3 reads CASCGTAADYEQYF. The DNA of the CDR3 is TGTGCCAGCTGCGGGACAGCGGCGGATTACGAGCAGTACTTC. The full variable domain, in which reference TRBV7-8 and TRBJ2-7 provide the parts outside the CDR3, is GAGVSQSPRYKVAKRGQDVALRCDPISGHVSLFWYQQALGQGPEFLTYFQNEAQLDKSGLPSDRFFAERPEGSVSTLKIQRTQQEDSAVYLCASCGTAADYEQYFGPGTRLTVT.

The rearrangement links TRBV7-8 to TRBJ2-2; 10 positions agree with TRBD2. V lost 0 bases to trimming and J lost 3 bases; unmatched junction nucleotides: 1. The CDR3 has 16 residues. Germline assignment: CDR1 SGHVS and CDR2 FQNEAQ. Here the CDR3 reads CASSLASGGHTGELFF. CDR3 coding DNA: TGTGCCAGCAGCTTAGCTAGCGGGGGGCACACCGGGGAGCTGTTTTTT.

This chain joins TRBV10-3 and TRBJ2-1; 7 positions match TRBD2. The CDR3 spans 14 residues. Germline trimming cut 10 bases from V and 3 bases from J; bases unmatched to any gene: 9. Per the germline V gene, CDR1 is ENHRY and CDR2 is SYGVKD. The CDR3 reads CATSGRVGYNEQFF. CDR3 nucleotides: TGTGCCACGTCGGGGAGGGTTGGCTACAATGAGCAGTTCTTC.

There are a few counts of this clone. The chain has TRBV6-9 and TRBJ1-4; D is unresolved. From germline, CDR1 is MNHGY and CDR2 SVAAGI. V lost 8 bases, J lost 5 bases, and 9 bases lay in between. The CDR3 length is 12 residues. CDR3 nucleotide sequence: TGTGCCAGCGGGAGAGGAAATGAAAAACTGTTTTTT. Translating gives CASGRGNEKLFF.

This clone has more than one count but fewer than ten. This chain joins TRBV4-3 and TRBJ2-5; a possible D gene is TRBD1 (5 bases). The CDR3 contains 18 residues. Germline CDR1 is LGHNA and CDR2 is YSLEER. V lost 4 bases and J 1 base, leaving 22 bases between the germline ends. DNA of the CDR3: TGCGCCAGCAGCCCGACAGATGCTAGGAATCCCCTCCAAGAGACCCAGTACTTC. Translating it yields CASSPTDARNPLQETQYF.

The chain joins TRBV4-2 to TRBJ1-2; 7 bases are shared with TRBD1. Germline V gene sequence: CDR1 LGHNA, CDR2 YNFKEQ. V shed 3 bases and J 5 bases; nucleotides not matched to a gene: 9. This CDR3 is 15 amino acids long. CDR3 region: CASSHANTGDYGYTF. The CDR3 nucleotides are TGTGCCAGCAGCCACGCCAATACAGGGGATTATGGCTACACCTTC.

The V and J genes are TRBV27 and TRBJ2-3; 9 bases fit TRBD1. The CDR3 runs to 13 residues. The germline V gene has CDR1 MNHEY and CDR2 SMNVEV (reference sequence). V shed 3 bases and J 14 bases; nucleotides not matched to a gene: 9. CDR3 nucleotide sequence: TGTGCCAGCAGTTTCCGCGGACAGGGGTATCTGTATTTT. As protein: CASSFRGQGYLYF.

In nucleotides, the CDR3 is TGTGCCAGCAGAGACCTCGGCTCGCCCACAGATACGCAGTATTTT. Translation: CASRDLGSPTDTQYF. The chain joins TRBV6-1 to TRBJ2-3; no definite D call. The CDR3 loop spans 15 amino acids. V dropped 6 bases and J dropped 2 bases, with 15 bases sitting between them. Germline CDR1 MNHNS, CDR2 SASEGT.

V usage is TRBV4-1 and J usage is TRBJ1-2; no clear D. Trimming removed 0 bases at V and 4 bases at J, with 18 bases between. Germline CDR1 is MGHRA and CDR2 is YSYEKL. The CDR3 extends over 17 amino acids. CDR3 residues: CASSQESQEFGSYGYTF. The CDR3 nucleotides are TGCGCCAGCAGCCAAGAGAGTCAGGAATTCGGGAGCTATGGCTACACCTTC.